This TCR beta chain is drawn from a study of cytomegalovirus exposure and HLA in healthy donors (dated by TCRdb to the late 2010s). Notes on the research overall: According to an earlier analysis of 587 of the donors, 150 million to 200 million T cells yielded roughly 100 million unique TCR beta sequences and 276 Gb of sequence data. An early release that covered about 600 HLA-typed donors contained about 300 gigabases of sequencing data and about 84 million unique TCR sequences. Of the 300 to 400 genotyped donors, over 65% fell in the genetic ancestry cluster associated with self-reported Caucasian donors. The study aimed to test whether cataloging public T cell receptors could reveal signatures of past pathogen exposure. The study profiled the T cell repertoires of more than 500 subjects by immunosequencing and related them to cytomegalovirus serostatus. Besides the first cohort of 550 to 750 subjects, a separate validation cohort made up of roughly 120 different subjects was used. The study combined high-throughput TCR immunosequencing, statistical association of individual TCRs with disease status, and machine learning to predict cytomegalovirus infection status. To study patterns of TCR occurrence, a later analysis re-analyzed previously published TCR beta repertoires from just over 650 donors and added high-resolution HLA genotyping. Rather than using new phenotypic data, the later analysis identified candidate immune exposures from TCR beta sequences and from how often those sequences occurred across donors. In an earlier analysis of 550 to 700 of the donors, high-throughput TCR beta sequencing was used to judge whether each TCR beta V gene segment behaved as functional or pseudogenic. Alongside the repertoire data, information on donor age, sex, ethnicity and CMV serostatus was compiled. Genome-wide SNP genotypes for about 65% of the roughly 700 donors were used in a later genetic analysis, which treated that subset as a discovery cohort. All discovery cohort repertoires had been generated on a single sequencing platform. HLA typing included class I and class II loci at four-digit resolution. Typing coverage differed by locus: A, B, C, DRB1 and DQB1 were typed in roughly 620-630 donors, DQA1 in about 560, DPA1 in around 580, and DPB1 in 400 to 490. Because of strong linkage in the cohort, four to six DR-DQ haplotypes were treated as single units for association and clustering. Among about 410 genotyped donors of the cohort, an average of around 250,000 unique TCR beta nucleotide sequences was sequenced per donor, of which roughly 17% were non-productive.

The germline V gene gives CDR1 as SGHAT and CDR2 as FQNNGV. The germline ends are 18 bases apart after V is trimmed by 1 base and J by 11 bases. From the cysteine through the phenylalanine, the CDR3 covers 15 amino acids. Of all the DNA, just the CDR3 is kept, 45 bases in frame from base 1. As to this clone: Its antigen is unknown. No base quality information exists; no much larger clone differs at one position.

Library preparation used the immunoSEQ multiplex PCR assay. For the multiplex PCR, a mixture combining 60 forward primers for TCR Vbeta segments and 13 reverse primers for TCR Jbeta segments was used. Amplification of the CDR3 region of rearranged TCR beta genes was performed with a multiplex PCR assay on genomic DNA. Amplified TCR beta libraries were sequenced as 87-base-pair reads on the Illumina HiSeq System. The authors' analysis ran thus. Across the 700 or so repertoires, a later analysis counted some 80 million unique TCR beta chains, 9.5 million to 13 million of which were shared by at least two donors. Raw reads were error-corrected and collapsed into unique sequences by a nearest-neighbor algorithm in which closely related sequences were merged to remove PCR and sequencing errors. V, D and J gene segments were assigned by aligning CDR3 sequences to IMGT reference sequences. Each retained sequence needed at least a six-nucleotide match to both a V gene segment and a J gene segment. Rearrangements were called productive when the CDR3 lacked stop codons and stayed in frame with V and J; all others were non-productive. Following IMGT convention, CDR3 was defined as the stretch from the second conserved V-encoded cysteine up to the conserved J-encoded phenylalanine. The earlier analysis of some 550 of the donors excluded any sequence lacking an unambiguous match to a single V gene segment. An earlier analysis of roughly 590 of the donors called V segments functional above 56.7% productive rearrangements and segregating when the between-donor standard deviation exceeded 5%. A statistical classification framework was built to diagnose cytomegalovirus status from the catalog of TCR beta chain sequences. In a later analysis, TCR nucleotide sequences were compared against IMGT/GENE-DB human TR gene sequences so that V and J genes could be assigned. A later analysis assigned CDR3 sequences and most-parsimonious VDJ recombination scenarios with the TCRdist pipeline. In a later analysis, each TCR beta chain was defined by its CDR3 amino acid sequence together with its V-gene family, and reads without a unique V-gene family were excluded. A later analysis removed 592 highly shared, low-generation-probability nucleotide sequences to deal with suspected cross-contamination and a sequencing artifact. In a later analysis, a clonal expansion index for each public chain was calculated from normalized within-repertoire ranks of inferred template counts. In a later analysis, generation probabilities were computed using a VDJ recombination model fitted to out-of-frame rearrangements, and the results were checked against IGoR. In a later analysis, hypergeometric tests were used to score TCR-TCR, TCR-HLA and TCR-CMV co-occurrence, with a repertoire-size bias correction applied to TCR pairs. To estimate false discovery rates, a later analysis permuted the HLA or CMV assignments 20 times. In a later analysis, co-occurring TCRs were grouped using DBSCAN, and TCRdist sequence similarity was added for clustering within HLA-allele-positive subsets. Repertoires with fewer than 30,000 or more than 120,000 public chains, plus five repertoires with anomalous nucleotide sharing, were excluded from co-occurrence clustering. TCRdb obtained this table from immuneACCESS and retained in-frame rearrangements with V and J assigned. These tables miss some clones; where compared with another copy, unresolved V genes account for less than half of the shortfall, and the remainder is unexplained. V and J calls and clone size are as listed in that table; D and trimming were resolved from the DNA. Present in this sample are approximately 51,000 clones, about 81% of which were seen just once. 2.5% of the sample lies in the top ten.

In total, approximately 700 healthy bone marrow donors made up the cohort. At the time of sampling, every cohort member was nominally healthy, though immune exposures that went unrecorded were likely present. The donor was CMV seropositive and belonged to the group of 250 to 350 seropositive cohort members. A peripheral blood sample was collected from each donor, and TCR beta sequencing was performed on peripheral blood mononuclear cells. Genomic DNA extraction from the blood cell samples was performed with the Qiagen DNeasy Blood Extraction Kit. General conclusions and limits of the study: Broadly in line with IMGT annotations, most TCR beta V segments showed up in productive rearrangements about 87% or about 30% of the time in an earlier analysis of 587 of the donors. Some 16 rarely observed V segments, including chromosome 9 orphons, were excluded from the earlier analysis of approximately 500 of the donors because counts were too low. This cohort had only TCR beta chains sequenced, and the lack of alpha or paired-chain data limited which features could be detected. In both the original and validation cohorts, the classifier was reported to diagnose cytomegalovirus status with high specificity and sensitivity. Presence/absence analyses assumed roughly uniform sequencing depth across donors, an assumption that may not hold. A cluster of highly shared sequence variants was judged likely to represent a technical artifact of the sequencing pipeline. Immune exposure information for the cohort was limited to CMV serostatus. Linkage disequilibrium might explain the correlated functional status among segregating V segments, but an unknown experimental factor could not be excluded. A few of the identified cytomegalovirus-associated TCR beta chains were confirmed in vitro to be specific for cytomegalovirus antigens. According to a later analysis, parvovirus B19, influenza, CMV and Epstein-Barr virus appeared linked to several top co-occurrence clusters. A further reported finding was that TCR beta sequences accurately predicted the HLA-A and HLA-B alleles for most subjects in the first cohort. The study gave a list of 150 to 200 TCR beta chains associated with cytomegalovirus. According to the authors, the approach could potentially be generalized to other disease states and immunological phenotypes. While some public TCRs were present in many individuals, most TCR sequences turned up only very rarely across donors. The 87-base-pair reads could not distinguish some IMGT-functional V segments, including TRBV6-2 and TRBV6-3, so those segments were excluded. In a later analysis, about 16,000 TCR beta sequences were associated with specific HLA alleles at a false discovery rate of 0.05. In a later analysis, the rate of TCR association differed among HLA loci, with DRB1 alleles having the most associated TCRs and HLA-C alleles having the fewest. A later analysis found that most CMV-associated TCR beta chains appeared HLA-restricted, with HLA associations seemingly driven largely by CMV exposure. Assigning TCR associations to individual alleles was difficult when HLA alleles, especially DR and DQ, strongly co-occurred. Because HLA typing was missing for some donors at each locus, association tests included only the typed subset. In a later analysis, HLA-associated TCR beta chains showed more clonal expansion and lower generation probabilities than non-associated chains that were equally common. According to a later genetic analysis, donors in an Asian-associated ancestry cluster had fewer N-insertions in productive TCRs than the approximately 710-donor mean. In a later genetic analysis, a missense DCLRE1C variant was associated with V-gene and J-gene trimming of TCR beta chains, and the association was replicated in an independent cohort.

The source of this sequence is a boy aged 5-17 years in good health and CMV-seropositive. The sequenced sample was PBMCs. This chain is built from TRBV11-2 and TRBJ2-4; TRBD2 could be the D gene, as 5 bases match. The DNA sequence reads TGTGCCAGCAGCTTAGGTGAGACTATCAAAGGAGTTCAGTACTTC. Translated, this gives CASSLGETIKGVQYF. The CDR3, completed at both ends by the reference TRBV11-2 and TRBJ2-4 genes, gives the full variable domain EAGVAQSPRYKIIEKRQSVAFWCNPISGHATLYWYQQILGQGPKLLIQFQNNGVVDDSQLPKDRFSAERLKGVDSTLKIQPAKLEDSAVYLCASSLGETIKGVQYFGAGTRLSVL.